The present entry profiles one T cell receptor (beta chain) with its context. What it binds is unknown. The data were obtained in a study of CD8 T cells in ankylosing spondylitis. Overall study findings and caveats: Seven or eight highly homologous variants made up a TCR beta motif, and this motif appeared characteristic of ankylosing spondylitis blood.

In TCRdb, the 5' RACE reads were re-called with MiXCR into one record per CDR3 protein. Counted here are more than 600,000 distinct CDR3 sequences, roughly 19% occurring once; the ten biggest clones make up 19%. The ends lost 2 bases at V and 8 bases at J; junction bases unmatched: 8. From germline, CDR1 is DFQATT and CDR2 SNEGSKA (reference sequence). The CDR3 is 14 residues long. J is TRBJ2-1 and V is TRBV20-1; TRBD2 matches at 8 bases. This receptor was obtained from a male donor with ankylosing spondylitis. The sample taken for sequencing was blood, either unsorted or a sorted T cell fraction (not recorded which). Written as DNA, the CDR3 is TGCAGTGCTAGACGCGGGGGGCCCGGGGATGAGCAGTTCTTC. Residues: CSARRGGPGDEQFF.